This TCR beta chain was sequenced during a study of T cells expressing NK-cell markers. CDR3 length: 14 residues. Germline V gives CDR1 SGHRS, CDR2 YFSETQ. TCRdb re-called the 5' RACE reads and catalogs CDR3 proteins one per entry, DNA excluded. This sample's table has roughly 110,000 distinct CDR3 sequences. This TCR was sampled from a woman between 18 and 69 years old in good health. Material for sequencing was blood T cells: a sorted CD56 or NKG2C T cell subset, CD4+ or CD8+ T cells, or bulk PBMC T cells (not recorded which). The chain carries TRBV5-1 and TRBJ2-7; the D call from TCRdb, TRBD2, cannot be confirmed without DNA. The CDR3 loop reads CASSHSGQTYEQYF.